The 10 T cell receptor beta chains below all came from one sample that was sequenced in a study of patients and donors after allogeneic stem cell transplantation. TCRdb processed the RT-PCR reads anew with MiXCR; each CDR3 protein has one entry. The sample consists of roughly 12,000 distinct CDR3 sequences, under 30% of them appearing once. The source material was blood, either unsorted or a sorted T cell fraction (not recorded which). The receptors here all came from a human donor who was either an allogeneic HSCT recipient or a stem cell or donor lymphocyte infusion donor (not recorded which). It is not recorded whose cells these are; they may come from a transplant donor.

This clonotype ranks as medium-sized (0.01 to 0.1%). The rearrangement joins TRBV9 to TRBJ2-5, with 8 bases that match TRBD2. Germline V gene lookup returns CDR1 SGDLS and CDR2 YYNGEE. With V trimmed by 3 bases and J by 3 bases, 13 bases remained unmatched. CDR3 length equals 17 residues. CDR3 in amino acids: CASSAFSGGLGKETQYF. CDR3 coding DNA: TGTGCCAGCAGCGCCTTCTCGGGGGGGCTGGGGAAAGAGACCCAGTACTTC.

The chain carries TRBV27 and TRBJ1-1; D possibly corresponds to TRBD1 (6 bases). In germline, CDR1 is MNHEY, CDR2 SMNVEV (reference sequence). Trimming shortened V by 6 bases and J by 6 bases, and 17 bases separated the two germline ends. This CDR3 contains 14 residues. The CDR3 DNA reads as TGTGCCAGCAGCTACTTGACAGGAAAGGCTGAAGCTTTCTTT. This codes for CASSYLTGKAEAFF.

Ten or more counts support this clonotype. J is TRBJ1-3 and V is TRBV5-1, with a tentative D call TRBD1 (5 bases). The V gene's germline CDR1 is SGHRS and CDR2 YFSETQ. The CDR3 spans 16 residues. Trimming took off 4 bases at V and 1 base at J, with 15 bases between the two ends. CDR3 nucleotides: TGCGCCAGCAGCCTCACGATTCAGGGTTCTGGAAACACCATATATTTT. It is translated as CASSLTIQGSGNTIYF.

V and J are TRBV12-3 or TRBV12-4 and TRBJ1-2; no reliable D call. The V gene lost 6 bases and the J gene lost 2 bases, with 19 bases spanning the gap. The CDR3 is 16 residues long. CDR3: CASRLNPPSGNYGYTF. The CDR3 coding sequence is TGTGCCAGCAGACTTAATCCACCCTCGGGAAACTATGGCTACACCTTC.

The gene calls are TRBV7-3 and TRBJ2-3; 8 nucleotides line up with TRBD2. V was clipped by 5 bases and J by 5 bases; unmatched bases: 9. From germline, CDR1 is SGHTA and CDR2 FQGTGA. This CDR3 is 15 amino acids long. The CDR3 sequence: CASSRTGGRLDTQYF. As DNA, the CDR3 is TGTGCCAGCAGCCGGACGGGGGGGCGACTAGATACGCAGTATTTT.

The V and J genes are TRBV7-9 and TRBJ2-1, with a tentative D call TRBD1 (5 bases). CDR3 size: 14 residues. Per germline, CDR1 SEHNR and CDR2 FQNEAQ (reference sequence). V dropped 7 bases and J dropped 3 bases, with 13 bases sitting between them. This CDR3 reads CASTLGASYNEQFF. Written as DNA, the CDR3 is TGTGCCAGCACCCTTGGGGCAAGCTACAATGAGCAGTTCTTC.

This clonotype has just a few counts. The CDR3 loop is CASSSSSYGYTF. The CDR3 DNA reads TGCGCCAGCAGCTCTTCGTCCTATGGCTACACCTTC. The V and J genes are TRBV5-1 and TRBJ1-2; D is unclear. CDR3 length equals 12 residues. Germline V gives CDR1 SGHRS, CDR2 YFSETQ. V lost 3 bases and J 4 bases, leaving 7 bases between the germline ends.

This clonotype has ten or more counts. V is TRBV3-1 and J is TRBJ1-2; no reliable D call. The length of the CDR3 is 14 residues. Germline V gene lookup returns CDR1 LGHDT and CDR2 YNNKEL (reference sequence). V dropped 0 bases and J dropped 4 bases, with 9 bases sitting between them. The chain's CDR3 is CASSQDRGLYGYTF. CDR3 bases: TGTGCCAGCAGCCAAGATAGAGGGCTCTATGGCTACACCTTC.

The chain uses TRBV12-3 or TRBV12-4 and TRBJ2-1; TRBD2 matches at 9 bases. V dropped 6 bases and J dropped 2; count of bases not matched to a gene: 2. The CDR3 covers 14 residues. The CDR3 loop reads CASSASGTYNEQFF. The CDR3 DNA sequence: TGTGCCAGCAGCGCTAGCGGGACCTACAATGAGCAGTTCTTC.

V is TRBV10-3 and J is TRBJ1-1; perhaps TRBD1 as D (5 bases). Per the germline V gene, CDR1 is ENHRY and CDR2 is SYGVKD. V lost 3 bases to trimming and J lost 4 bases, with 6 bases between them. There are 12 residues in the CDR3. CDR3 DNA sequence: TGTGCCATCAGTGATGGGGGCACTGAAGCTTTCTTT. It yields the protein CAISDGGTEAFF.